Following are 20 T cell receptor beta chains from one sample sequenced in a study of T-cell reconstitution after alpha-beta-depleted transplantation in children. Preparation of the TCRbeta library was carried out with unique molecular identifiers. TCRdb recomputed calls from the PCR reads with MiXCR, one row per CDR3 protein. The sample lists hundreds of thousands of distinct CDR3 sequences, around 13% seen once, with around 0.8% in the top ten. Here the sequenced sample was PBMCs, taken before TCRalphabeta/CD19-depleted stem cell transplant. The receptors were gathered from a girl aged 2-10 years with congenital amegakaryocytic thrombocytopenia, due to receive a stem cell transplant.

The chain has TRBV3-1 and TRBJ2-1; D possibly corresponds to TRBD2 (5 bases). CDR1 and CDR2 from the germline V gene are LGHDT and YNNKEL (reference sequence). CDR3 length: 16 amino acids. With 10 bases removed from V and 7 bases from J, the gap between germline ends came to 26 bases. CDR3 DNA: TGTGCCACCTGCCAAGATTTTTTCAGGAGGAGTAATGAGCAGTTCTTC. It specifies CATCQDFFRRSNEQFF.

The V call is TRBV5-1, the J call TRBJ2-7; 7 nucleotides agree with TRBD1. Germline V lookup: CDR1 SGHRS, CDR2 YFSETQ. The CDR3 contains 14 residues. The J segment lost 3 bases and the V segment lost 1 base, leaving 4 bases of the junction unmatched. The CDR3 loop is CASSLSGQNYEQYF. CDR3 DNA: TGCGCCAGCAGCTTGTCGGGACAGAACTACGAGCAGTACTTC. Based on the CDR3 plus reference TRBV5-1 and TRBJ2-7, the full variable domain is KAGVTQTPRYLIKTRGQQVTLSCSPISGHRSVSWYQQTPGQGLQFLFEYFSETQRNKGNFPGRFSGRQFSNSRSEMNVSTLELGDSALYLCASSLSGQNYEQYFGPGTRLTVT.

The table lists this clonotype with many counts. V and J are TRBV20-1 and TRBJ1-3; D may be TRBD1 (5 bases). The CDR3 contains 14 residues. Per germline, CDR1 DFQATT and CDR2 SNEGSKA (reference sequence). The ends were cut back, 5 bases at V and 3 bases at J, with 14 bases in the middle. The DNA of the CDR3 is TGCAGTGCTGAAGACAGAAGGGGTGGAAACACCATATATTTT. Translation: CSAEDRRGGNTIYF.

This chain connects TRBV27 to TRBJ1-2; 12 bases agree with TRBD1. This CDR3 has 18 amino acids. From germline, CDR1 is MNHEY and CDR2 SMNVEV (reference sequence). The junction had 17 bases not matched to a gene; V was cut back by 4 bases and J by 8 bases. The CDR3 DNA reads TGTGCCAGCAGTTCATGGAATGGTGGGGACAGGGGGCTAGGGGGCTACACCTTC. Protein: CASSSWNGGDRGLGGYTF.

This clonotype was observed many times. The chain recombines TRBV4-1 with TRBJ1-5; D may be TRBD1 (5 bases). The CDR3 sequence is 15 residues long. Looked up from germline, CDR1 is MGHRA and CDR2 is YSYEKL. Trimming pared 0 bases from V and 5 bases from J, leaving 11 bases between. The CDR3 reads CASSQEGLGDQPQHF. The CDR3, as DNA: TGCGCCAGCAGCCAAGAGGGGTTAGGGGATCAGCCCCAGCATTTT.

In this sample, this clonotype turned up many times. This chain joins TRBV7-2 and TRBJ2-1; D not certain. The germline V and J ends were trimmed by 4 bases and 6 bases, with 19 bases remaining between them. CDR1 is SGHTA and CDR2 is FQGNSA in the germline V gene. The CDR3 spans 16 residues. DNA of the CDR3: TGTGCCAGCAGCTCAGAAATAGGATTTGGATTCAATGAGCAGTTCTTC. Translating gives CASSSEIGFGFNEQFF.

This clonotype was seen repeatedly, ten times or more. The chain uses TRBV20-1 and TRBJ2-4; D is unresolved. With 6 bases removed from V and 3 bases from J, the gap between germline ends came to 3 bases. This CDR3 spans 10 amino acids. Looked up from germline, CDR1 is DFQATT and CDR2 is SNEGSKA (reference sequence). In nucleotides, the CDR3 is TGCAGTGCCGACAAAAACATTCAGTACTTC. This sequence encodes CSADKNIQYF.

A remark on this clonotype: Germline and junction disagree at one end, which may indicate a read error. The CDR3 loop reads CASSQAPRSLEQSF. The CDR3 DNA reads TGCGCCAGCAGCCAAGCCCCCAGGTCTCTTGAGCAGTCCTTC. The chain uses TRBV4-1 and TRBJ2-7; D remains unclear. Germline V gives CDR1 MGHRA, CDR2 YSYEKL. CDR3 length equals 14 residues.

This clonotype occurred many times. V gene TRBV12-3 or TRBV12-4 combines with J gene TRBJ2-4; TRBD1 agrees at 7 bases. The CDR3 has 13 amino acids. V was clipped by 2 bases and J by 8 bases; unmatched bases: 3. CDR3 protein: CASSLSQGDIQYF. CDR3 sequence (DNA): TGTGCCAGCAGTTTATCGCAGGGGGACATTCAGTACTTC.

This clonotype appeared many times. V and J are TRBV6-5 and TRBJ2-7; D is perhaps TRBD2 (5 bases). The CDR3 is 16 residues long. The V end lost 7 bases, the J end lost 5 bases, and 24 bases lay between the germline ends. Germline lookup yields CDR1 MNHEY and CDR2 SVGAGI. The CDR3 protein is CASNPRLSGNPHEQYF. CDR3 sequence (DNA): TGTGCCAGCAACCCCAGATTATCGGGGAATCCCCACGAGCAGTACTTC.

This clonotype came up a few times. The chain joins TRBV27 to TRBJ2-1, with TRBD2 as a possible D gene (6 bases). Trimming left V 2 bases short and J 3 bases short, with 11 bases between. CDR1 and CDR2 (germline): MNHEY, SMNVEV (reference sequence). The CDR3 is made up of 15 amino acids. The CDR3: CASSLHGSSYNEQFF. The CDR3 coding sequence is TGTGCCAGCAGTTTACACGGGAGTAGCTACAATGAGCAGTTCTTC.

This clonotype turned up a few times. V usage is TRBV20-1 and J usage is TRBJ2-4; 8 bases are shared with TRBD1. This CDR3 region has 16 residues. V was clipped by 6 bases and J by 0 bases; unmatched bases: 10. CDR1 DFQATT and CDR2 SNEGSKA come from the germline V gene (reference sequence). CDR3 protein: CSANLRTGIAKNIQYF. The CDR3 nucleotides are TGCAGTGCAAACCTCAGGACAGGGATAGCCAAAAACATTCAGTACTTC.

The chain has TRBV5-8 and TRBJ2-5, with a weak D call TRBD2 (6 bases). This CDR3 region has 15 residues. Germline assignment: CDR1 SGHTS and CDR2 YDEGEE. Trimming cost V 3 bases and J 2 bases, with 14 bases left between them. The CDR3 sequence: CASSSLRDSQETQYF. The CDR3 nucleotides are TGTGCCAGCAGCTCCTTACGGGACTCTCAAGAGACCCAGTACTTC. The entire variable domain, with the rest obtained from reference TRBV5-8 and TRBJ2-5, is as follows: EAGVTQSPTHLIKTRGQQATLRCSPISGHTSVYWYQQALGLGLQFLLWYDEGEERNRGNFPPRFSGRQFPNYSSELNVNALELEDSALYLCASSSLRDSQETQYFGPGTRLLVL.

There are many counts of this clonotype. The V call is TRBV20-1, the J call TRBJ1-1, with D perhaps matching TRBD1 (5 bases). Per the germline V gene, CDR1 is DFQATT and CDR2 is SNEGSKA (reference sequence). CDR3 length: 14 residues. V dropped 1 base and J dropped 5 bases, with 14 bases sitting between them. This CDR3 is CSARARGFGTEAFF. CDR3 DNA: TGCAGTGCTAGAGCCCGGGGCTTTGGGACTGAAGCTTTCTTT.

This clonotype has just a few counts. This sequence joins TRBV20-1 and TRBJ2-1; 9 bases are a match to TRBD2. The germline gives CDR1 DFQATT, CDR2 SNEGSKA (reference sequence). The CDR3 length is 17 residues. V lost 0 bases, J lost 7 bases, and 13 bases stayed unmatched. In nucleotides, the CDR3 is TGCAGTGCTAGAGATTTGGTAGCGGGAGCTACCATTAATGAGCAGTTCTTC. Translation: CSARDLVAGATINEQFF.

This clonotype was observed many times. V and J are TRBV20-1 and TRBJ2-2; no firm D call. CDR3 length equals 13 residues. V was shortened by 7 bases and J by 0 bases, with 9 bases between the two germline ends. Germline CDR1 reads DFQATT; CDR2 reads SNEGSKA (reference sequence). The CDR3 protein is CSVRVANTGELFF. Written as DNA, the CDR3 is TGCAGTGTTAGGGTAGCGAACACCGGGGAGCTGTTTTTT.

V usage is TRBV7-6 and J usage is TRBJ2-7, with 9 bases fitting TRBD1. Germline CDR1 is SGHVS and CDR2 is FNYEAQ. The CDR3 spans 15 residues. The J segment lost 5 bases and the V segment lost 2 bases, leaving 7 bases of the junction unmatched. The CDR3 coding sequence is TGTGCCAGCAGCTTATCCTGGACAGGGGAGAACGAGCAGTACTTC. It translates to CASSLSWTGENEQYF.

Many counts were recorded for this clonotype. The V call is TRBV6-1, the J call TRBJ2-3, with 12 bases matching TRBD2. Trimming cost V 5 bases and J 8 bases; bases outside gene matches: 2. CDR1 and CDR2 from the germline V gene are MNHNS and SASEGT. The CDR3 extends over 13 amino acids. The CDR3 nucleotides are TGTGCCAGCAGTCCGGGACTAGCGGGTACGCAGTATTTT. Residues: CASSPGLAGTQYF.

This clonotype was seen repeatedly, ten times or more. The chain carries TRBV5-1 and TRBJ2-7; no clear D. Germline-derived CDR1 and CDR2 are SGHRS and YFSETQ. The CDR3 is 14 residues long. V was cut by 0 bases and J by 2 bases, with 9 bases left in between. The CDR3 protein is CASSLGRTTYEQYF. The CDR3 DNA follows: TGCGCCAGCAGCTTGGGTCGTACCACCTACGAGCAGTACTTC.

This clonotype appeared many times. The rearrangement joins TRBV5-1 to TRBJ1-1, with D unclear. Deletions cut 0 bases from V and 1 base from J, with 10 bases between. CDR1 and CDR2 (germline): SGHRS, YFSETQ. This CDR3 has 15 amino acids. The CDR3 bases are TGCGCCAGCAGCTTGGTCGGGAGGTCGAACACTGAAGCTTTCTTT. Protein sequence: CASSLVGRSNTEAFF.